This T cell receptor (beta chain) is drawn from a study of blood T cells in healthy people across ages. Regarding the study as a whole: CMV status of donors was unknown, possibly confounding expanded clonotype changes.

The length of the CDR3 is 13 residues. The V end was cut by 4 bases, the J end by 4 bases, with 13 bases between. Germline V lookup: CDR1 SQVTM, CDR2 ANQGSEA. Primers used in a second PCR of about 7 to 12 cycles were a sample-barcoded 5' primer and a J-beta primer mix. TCRdb reprocessed the 5' RACE reads with MiXCR, giving one entry per CDR3 protein. The table has about 620,000 distinct CDR3 sequences, approximately 21% seen once. This clonotype was counted once. No antigen is known for it. Sequenced material: blood. This TCR was recovered from a man in his 70s in good health. This sequence joins TRBV29-1 and TRBJ2-5; D is possibly TRBD1 (5 bases). The CDR3 region is CSVAQDPRETQYF. The CDR3 coding sequence is TGCAGCGTTGCACAGGATCCCCGAGAGACCCAGTACTTC.